This entry lists 5 T cell receptor beta chains sequenced from one sample in a study of shared clonotypes between healthy human individuals. The table came from immunoSEQ multiplex PCR; TCRdb's copy has only in-frame clones and leaves some out. The top ten hold about 0.4% of the sample, which has fewer than 1.8 million clones, approximately 98.5% seen once. Material for sequencing was naive CD4+ T cells sorted from blood. Subset defined: CD45RA+ positively selected. These receptors were taken from a man younger than 45 in good health.

The chain joins TRBV27 to TRBJ2-7, with a weak D call TRBD2 (6 bases). Germline lookup yields CDR1 MNHEY and CDR2 SMNVEV (reference sequence). The CDR3 totals 13 residues. V was shortened by 4 bases and J by 7 bases, with 14 bases between the two germline ends. The CDR3 nucleotides are TGTGCCAGCAGTTGGGCGGGACGAGAGGAGCAGTACTTC. It is translated as CASSWAGREEQYF.

The chain couples TRBV18 to TRBJ2-5; 10 bases align to TRBD2. V lost 3 bases, J lost 5 bases, and 18 bases stayed unmatched. The CDR3 loop spans 19 amino acids. From germline, CDR1 is KGHSH and CDR2 LQKENI. CDR3 sequence (DNA): TGTGCCAGCTCACCTGTCGGGACACTCGGACTAGCGGTTCGTGAGACCCAGTACTTC. Protein product: CASSPVGTLGLAVRETQYF.

The genes are TRBV7-2 and TRBJ2-7; D is undetermined. Germline V gene lookup returns CDR1 SGHTA and CDR2 FQGNSA. CDR3 length: 15 residues. V was clipped by 5 bases and J by 3 bases, with 17 bases between them. The CDR3 DNA reads TGTGCCAGCAGCCCCGGTTTTAGCAGGAACTACGAGCAGTACTTC. Amino acids: CASSPGFSRNYEQYF.

This clone was seen once. The same CDR3 also results from other DNA sequences found in this sample. In DNA, the CDR3 is TGTGCCAGCAGCTTAGGGAGCTCTGGAAACACCATATATTTT. This codes for CASSLGSSGNTIYF. The rearrangement uses TRBV7-9 and TRBJ1-3; the D is unclear. V shed 1 base and J shed 0 bases, with 4 bases lying between them. The CDR3 is made up of 14 amino acids. The germline V gene encodes CDR1 SEHNR and CDR2 FQNEAQ (reference sequence). Based on the CDR3 plus reference TRBV7-9 and TRBJ1-3, the full variable domain is DTGVSQNPRHKITKRGQNVTFRCDPISEHNRLYWYRQTLGQGPEFLTYFQNEAQLEKSRLLSDRFSAERPKGSFSTLEIQRTEQGDSAMYLCASSLGSSGNTIYFGEGSWLTVV.

This clone was detected only once. At one end the junction does not follow the germline gene, possibly because of a read error. The V and J genes are TRBV7-7 and TRBJ2-1; tentative D call: TRBD2 (6 bases). The CDR3 runs 15 residues. Per germline, CDR1 SSHAT and CDR2 FNYEAQ (reference sequence). The CDR3 loop is CASSLGPSRGNEQFF. The CDR3 nucleotides read TGTGCTAGCAGCTTAGGACCGAGCCGGGGGAATGAGCAGTTCTTC.